These 30 T cell receptor beta chains were all obtained from the same sample, sequenced in a study of vaccination and CD4 T cells after COVID-19. Specified time point: late sampling 161 to 241 days after vaccination in a few convalescent patients. TCRdb called the PCR reads again in MiXCR, with one record for every CDR3 protein. Of tens of thousands of distinct CDR3 sequences in the sample, about 50% were seen once. This material consisted of CD4+ T cells from blood, taken about 7 months after SARS-CoV-2 vaccination. Source of these receptors: a human donor who had recovered from COVID-19.

This clonotype was found once. This rearrangement joins TRBV27 to TRBJ2-5, with D perhaps matching TRBD1 (5 bases). Germline V gives CDR1 MNHEY, CDR2 SMNVEV (reference sequence). The CDR3 is made up of 13 amino acids. V shed 5 bases and J shed 2 bases, with 9 bases lying between them. CDR3 region: CASSPRAQETQYF. As DNA, the CDR3 is TGTGCCAGCAGTCCCAGGGCGCAAGAGACCCAGTACTTC.

The chain couples TRBV15 to TRBJ2-3; TRBD2 matches at 9 bases. This CDR3 has 13 residues. Germline V gene data show CDR1 as LNHNV and CDR2 as YYDKDF (reference sequence). V was pared by 8 bases and J by 5 bases, with 5 bases of the junction left unmatched. The CDR3 protein is CATAGGLGDTQYF. Here the CDR3 DNA reads TGTGCCACCGCGGGAGGGTTGGGAGATACGCAGTATTTT. The full variable domain, rest sourced from reference TRBV15 and TRBJ2-3, is DAMVIQNPRYQVTQFGKPVTLSCSQTLNHNVMYWYQQKSSQAPKLLFHYYDKDFNNEADTPDNFQSRRPNTSFCFLDIRSPGLGDTAMYLCATAGGLGDTQYFGPGTRLTVL.

V is TRBV6-1 and J is TRBJ2-5; the D is unclear. Trimming removed 7 bases from V and 1 base from J, with 10 bases in between. CDR1 is MNHNS, CDR2 SASEGT, per germline. The CDR3 is 13 residues long. The CDR3 sequence: CASTLQFQETQYF. The CDR3 DNA reads TGTGCCAGCACCTTACAGTTCCAAGAGACCCAGTACTTC.

This clonotype was picked up one time. The chain employs TRBV6-4 and TRBJ2-1; 11 bases match TRBD1. After removal of 3 bases from V and 3 bases from J, the junction contained 1 base not matched to a gene. CDR1 and CDR2 from the germline V gene are MRHNA and SNTAGT. This CDR3 spans 15 amino acids. Written as DNA, the CDR3 is TGTGCCAGCAGTGAGGGGACAGGGGGCTACAATGAGCAGTTCTTC. Its protein product is CASSEGTGGYNEQFF.

The rearrangement links TRBV27 to TRBJ2-3, with 11 bases matching TRBD1. Per germline, CDR1 MNHEY and CDR2 SMNVEV (reference sequence). V shed 6 bases and J 6 bases; nucleotides not matched to a gene: 8. The CDR3 totals 15 residues. CDR3 bases: TGTGCCAGCAGCCTCCTGGGACAGGGGGAGGATACGCAGTATTTT. Translated: CASSLLGQGEDTQYF.

This chain uses TRBV6-1 with TRBJ2-7, with 8 bases that match TRBD1. J was trimmed by 0 bases and V by 7 bases; bases with no gene match: 5. CDR1 is MNHNS and CDR2 is SASEGT in the germline V gene. The CDR3 runs 14 residues. In DNA form, the CDR3 reads TGTGCCAGCAAACAGGGGGGACACTCCTACGAGCAGTACTTC. Translating it yields CASKQGGHSYEQYF.

CDR3 loop: CASSPLRDSSGQYF. CDR3 DNA sequence: TGTGCCAGCAGTCCACTCCGGGACTCCTCGGGCCAGTACTTC. V gene TRBV27 combines with J gene TRBJ2-5; possibly TRBD2 for D (6 bases). V dropped 5 bases and J dropped 10 bases, with 20 bases sitting between them. Germline lookup yields CDR1 MNHEY and CDR2 SMNVEV (reference sequence). The CDR3 is made up of 14 amino acids.

This clonotype has more than one count but fewer than ten. This chain links TRBV6-1 with TRBJ2-7; the D call may be TRBD1 or TRBD2 (6 bases each). CDR3 length: 11 residues. The germline V gene encodes CDR1 MNHNS and CDR2 SASEGT. The V end was cut by 6 bases, the J end by 5 bases, with 8 bases between. This CDR3 is CASSGGHEQYF. CDR3 coding DNA: TGTGCCAGCAGCGGGGGCCACGAGCAGTACTTC.

The V gene is TRBV20-1, the J gene TRBJ1-3; 7 nucleotides line up with TRBD1. The germline gives CDR1 DFQATT, CDR2 SNEGSKA (reference sequence). V lost 6 bases and J lost 1; bases outside the gene matches: 3. The CDR3 length is 13 residues. The CDR3 bases are TGCAGTGCGCACAGGGGATCTGGAAACACCATATATTTT. Translation gives CSAHRGSGNTIYF.

This chain links TRBV4-1 with TRBJ1-2, with a weak D call TRBD1 (6 bases). CDR3 size: 14 residues. The germline CDR1 and CDR2 sequences are MGHRA and YSYEKL. Trimming cost V 4 bases and J 4 bases, with 13 bases left between them. The CDR3 nucleotides read TGCGCCAGCAGCCCCGGGCAAGGGGGCTATGGCTACACCTTC. Translating gives CASSPGQGGYGYTF.

CDR3 region: CSARDFSAGELFF. In nucleotides, the CDR3 is TGCAGTGCCAGGGACTTTTCCGCCGGGGAGCTGTTTTTT. V gene TRBV20-1 combines with J gene TRBJ2-2, with D tentatively TRBD2 (6 bases). CDR3 length equals 13 residues. The V end lost 6 bases, the J end lost 6 bases, and 14 bases lay between the germline ends. Germline assignment: CDR1 DFQATT and CDR2 SNEGSKA (reference sequence).

V gene TRBV2 combines with J gene TRBJ2-7, with TRBD1 matching over 9 bases. The CDR3 spans 16 residues. CDR1 and CDR2 from the germline V gene are SNHLY and FYNNEI. The V gene end was trimmed by 7 bases and the J gene end by 5 bases; junction bases not matched to a gene: 15. Written as DNA, the CDR3 is TGTGCCAGCACCCGACAGGGGGAGACCCCGCGTGACGAGCAGTACTTC. The encoded protein is CASTRQGETPRDEQYF.

V is TRBV27 and J is TRBJ1-6; 7 nucleotides line up with TRBD1. Germline CDR1 reads MNHEY; CDR2 reads SMNVEV (reference sequence). The CDR3 spans 15 residues. Germline trimming cut 6 bases from V and 9 bases from J; bases unmatched to any gene: 11. The CDR3 sequence: CASRPTRQGVSPLHF. Written as DNA, the CDR3 is TGTGCCAGCAGACCTACACGACAGGGTGTTTCACCCCTCCACTTT.

This clonotype was found a few times. This chain connects TRBV27 to TRBJ2-7; TRBD2 agrees at 13 bases. This CDR3 is built from 15 residues. Germline lookup yields CDR1 MNHEY and CDR2 SMNVEV (reference sequence). The V segment lost 5 bases and the J segment 5 bases; nucleotides outside the gene matches: 6. CDR3: CASSPGLAGVNEQYF. CDR3 sequence (DNA): TGTGCCAGCAGTCCCGGACTAGCGGGAGTTAACGAGCAGTACTTC.

Here the CDR3 reads CASRAGGSNQPQHF. Written as DNA, the CDR3 is TGTGCCAGCAGGGCCGGAGGGAGCAATCAGCCCCAGCATTTT. The rearrangement uses TRBV2 and TRBJ1-5; D is uncertain. V was pared by 6 bases and J by 1 base, with 10 bases between. The CDR3 loop spans 14 amino acids. Germline CDR1 and CDR2: SNHLY and FYNNEI.

This clonotype has only a few counts. The rearrangement joins TRBV15 to TRBJ2-7, with 11 positions matching TRBD2. The CDR3 has 15 residues. V shed 1 base and J 4 bases; nucleotides not matched to a gene: 3. The germline V gene has CDR1 LNHNV and CDR2 YYDKDF (reference sequence). The CDR3 bases are TGTGCCACCAGCAGAGGGTCTAGCGGGAGGTACGAGCAGTACTTC. Amino acid sequence: CATSRGSSGRYEQYF. The variable domain in full, with the rest retrieved from reference TRBV15 and TRBJ2-7, is DAMVIQNPRYQVTQFGKPVTLSCSQTLNHNVMYWYQQKSSQAPKLLFHYYDKDFNNEADTPDNFQSRRPNTSFCFLDIRSPGLGDTAMYLCATSRGSSGRYEQYFGPGTRLTVT.

In nucleotides, the CDR3 is TGTGCCAGCAGTTACGGGGGAAGACATAATTCACCCCTCCACTTT. Translating gives CASSYGGRHNSPLHF. The chain has TRBV6-2 or TRBV6-3 and TRBJ1-6; possibly TRBD1 for D (5 bases). This CDR3 spans 15 amino acids. From germline, CDR1 is MNHEY and CDR2 SVGEGT. V lost 2 bases to trimming and J lost 5 bases, with 10 bases between them.

The chain has TRBV27 and TRBJ2-2; D possibly matches TRBD1 or TRBD2 (6 bases each). Germline CDR1 is MNHEY and CDR2 is SMNVEV (reference sequence). The CDR3 contains 14 residues. V was cut by 6 bases and J by 2 bases, with 10 bases left in between. The chain's CDR3 is CASRGGRNTGELFF. In nucleotides, the CDR3 is TGTGCCAGCAGAGGGGGGAGAAACACCGGGGAGCTGTTTTTT.

This clonotype was seen only a few times. The rearrangement links TRBV7-8 to TRBJ2-3, with TRBD1 as a possible D gene (5 bases). Germline loops: CDR1 SGHVS, CDR2 FQNEAQ. The CDR3 sequence is 16 residues long. Trimming cost V 5 bases and J 3 bases, with 18 bases left between them. CDR3 sequence (DNA): TGTGCCAGCAGCCACCGACAGTGGTCGATTACAGATACGCAGTATTTT. As protein: CASSHRQWSITDTQYF.

The chain recombines TRBV5-4 with TRBJ2-3, with 11 bases fitting TRBD2. The V gene end was trimmed by 9 bases and the J gene end by 1 base; junction bases not matched to a gene: 10. Germline loops: CDR1 SGHNT, CDR2 YYREEE (reference sequence). The CDR3 length is 16 residues. The CDR3 bases are TGTGCCACCATAGCGGGAGGGAGTGGAGGCACAGATACGCAGTATTTT. This gives the protein CATIAGGSGGTDTQYF.

The rearrangement uses TRBV7-9 and TRBJ2-3, with D maybe TRBD1 (5 bases). This CDR3 contains 16 residues. Trimming left V 2 bases short and J 3 bases short, with 15 bases between. Germline-derived CDR1 and CDR2 are SEHNR and FQNEAQ (reference sequence). CDR3 in DNA: TGTGCCAGCAGCTTATTTGACAGACGAATAACAGATACGCAGTATTTT. This encodes CASSLFDRRITDTQYF.

This rearrangement joins TRBV20-1 to TRBJ2-7; D possibly corresponds to TRBD2 (6 bases). Between the trimmed V and J ends, which lost 6 bases and 0 bases, there was a span of 15 bases. CDR1 and CDR2 from the germline V gene are DFQATT and SNEGSKA (reference sequence). CDR3 length: 14 amino acids. The CDR3, as DNA: TGCAGTGCAGTAGCGGACTTGGTCTCCTACGAGCAGTACTTC. Protein sequence: CSAVADLVSYEQYF.

This chain connects TRBV6-1 to TRBJ2-1; D call uncertain. Germline CDR1 and CDR2: MNHNS and SASEGT. The CDR3 has 17 residues. Between the trimmed V and J ends, which lost 1 base and 1 base, there was a span of 14 bases. DNA of the CDR3: TGTGCCAGCAGTGAAGGGGCAGGCCGGTTTTCCTACAATGAGCAGTTCTTC. Residues: CASSEGAGRFSYNEQFF.

The table lists this clonotype with a few counts. The chain is built from TRBV24-1 and TRBJ2-1; possibly TRBD1 for D (6 bases). V lost 4 bases, J lost 5 bases, and 11 bases lay in between. CDR3 length: 14 residues. The germline gives CDR1 KGHDR, CDR2 SFDVKD. CDR3 coding DNA: TGTGCCACCAGTGACCCGGGACAAAACAATGAGCAGTTCTTC. Protein product: CATSDPGQNNEQFF.

This chain connects TRBV28 to TRBJ1-1; weak D call: TRBD1 (5 bases). Trimming left V 3 bases short and J 2 bases short, with 10 bases between. CDR3 length: 14 residues. The germline V gene encodes CDR1 MDHEN and CDR2 SYDVKM. CDR3 region: CASSLGDRNTEAFF. The CDR3 region has the DNA TGTGCCAGCAGTTTGGGGGATAGAAACACTGAAGCTTTCTTT.

The rearrangement uses TRBV7-6 and TRBJ2-7; no reliable D call. The germline V gene encodes CDR1 SGHVS and CDR2 FNYEAQ. The CDR3 consists of 16 residues. Trimming stripped 4 bases from V and 0 bases from J, with 16 bases between. CDR3 sequence reads: CASSSDLSRFSYEQYF. The CDR3 nucleotides read TGTGCCAGCAGCTCCGACCTCTCGCGGTTCTCCTACGAGCAGTACTTC.

J is TRBJ2-5 and V is TRBV20-1; a possible D gene is TRBD2 (6 bases). The CDR3 length is 13 residues. The germline V and J ends were trimmed by 7 bases and 4 bases, with 16 bases remaining between them. CDR1 and CDR2 (germline): DFQATT, SNEGSKA (reference sequence). The CDR3 region has the DNA TGCAGTGGGAAGAGGGCGGGACCAGAGACCCAGTACTTC. This translates into CSGKRAGPETQYF.

The V call is TRBV28, the J call TRBJ1-6; D ambiguous. Trimming took 4 bases from V and 7 from J, leaving 5 bases between them. This CDR3 has 12 amino acids. Germline CDR1 and CDR2: MDHEN and SYDVKM. As DNA, the CDR3 is TGTGCCAGCAGTTCGGGGAATTCACCCCTCCACTTT. Translated: CASSSGNSPLHF. The full variable domain, completed using reference TRBV28 and TRBJ1-6, is DVKVTQSSRYLVKRTGEKVFLECVQDMDHENMFWYRQDPGLGLRLIYFSYDVKMKEKGDIPEGYSVSREKKERFSLILESASTNQTSMYLCASSSGNSPLHFGNGTRLTVT.

As DNA, the CDR3 is TGTGCCAGCAGGATTAGGACGGAGGACGAGCAGTACTTC. As protein: CASRIRTEDEQYF. This chain joins TRBV21-1 and TRBJ2-7; the table gives TRBD2 as D, unverified against the DNA. TRBV21-1 represents a pseudogene. The CDR3 consists of 13 residues.

This chain joins TRBV20-1 and TRBJ2-1, with 11 bases that match TRBD2. V gave up 6 bases and J gave up 8 bases; unmatched junction bases: 12. This CDR3 is 15 amino acids long. Per the germline V gene, CDR1 is DFQATT and CDR2 is SNEGSKA (reference sequence). The DNA for the CDR3 is TGCAGTGCCTTTAGGAGACTAGCGGGATGGTATGAGCAGTTCTTC. Encoded protein: CSAFRRLAGWYEQFF.